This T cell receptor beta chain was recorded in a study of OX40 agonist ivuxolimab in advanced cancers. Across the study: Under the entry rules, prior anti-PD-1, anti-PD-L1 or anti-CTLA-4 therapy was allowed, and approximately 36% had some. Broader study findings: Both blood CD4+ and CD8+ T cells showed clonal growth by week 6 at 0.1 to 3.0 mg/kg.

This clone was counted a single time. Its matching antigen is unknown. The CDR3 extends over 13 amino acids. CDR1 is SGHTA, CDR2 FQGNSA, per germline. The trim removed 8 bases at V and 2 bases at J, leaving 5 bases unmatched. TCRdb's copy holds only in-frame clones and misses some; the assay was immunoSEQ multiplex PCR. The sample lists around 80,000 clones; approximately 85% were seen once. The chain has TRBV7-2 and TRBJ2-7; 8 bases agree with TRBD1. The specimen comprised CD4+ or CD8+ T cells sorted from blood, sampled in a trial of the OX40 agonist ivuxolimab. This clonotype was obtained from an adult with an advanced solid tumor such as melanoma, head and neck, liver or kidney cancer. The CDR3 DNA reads TGTGCCAGCGGGAGGACAGGGCCCTACGAGCAGTACTTC. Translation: CASGRTGPYEQYF.